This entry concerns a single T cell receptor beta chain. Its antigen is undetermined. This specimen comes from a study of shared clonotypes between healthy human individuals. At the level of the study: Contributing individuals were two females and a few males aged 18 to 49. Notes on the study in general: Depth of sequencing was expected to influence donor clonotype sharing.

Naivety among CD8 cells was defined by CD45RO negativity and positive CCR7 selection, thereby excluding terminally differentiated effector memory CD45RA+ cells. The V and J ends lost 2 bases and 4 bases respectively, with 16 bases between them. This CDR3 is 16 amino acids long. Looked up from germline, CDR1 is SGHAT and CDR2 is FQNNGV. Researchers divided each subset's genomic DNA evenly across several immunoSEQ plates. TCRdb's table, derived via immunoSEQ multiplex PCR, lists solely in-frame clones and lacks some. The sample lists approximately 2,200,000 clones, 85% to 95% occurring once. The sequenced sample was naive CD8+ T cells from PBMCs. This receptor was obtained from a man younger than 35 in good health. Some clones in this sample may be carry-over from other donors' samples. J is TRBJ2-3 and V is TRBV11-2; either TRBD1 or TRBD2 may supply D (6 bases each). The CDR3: CASSLWSGGVADTQYF. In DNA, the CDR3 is TGTGCCAGCAGCTTATGGTCCGGGGGCGTCGCAGATACGCAGTATTTT.